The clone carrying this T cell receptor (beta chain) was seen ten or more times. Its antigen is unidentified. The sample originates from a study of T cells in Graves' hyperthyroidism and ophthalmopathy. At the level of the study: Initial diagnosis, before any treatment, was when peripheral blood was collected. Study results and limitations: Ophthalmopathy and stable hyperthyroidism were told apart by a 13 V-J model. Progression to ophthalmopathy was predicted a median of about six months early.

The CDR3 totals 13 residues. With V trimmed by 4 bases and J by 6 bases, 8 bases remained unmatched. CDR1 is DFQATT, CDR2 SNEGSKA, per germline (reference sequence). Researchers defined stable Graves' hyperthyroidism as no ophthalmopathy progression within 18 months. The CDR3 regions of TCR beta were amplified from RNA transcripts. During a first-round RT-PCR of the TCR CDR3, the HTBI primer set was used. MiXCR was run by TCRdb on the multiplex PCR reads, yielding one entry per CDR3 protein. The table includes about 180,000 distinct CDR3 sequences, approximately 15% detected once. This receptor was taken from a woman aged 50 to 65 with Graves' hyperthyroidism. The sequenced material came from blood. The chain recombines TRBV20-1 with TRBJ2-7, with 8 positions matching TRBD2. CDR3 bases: TGCAGTGCTACGCCAGTTACTAGCGGCGAGCAGTACTTC. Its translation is CSATPVTSGEQYF.